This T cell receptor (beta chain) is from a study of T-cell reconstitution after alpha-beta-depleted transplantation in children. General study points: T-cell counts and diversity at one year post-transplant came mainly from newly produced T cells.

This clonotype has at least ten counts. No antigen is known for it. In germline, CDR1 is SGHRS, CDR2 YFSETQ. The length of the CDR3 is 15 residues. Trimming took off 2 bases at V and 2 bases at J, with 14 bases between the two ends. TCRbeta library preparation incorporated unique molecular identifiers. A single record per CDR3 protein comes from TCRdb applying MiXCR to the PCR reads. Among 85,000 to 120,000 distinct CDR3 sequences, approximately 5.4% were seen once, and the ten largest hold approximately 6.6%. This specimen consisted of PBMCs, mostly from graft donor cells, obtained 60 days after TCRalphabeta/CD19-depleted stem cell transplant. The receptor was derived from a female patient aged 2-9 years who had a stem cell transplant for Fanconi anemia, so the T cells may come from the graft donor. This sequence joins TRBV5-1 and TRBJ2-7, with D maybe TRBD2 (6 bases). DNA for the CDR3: TGCGCCAGCAGCTTTCCCGGGAGTACCGCCTACGAGCAGTACTTC. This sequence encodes CASSFPGSTAYEQYF.